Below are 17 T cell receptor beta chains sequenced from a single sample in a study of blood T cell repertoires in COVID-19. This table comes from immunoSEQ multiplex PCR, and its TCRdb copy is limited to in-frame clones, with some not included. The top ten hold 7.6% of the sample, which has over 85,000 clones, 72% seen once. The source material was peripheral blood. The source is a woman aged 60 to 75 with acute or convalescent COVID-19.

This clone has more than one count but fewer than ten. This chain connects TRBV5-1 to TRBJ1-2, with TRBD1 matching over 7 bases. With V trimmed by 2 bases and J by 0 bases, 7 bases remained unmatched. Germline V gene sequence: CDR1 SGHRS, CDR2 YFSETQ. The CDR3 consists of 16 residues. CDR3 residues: CASSLTGDIPNYGYTF. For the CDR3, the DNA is TGCGCCAGCAGCTTAACAGGGGATATACCTAACTATGGCTACACCTTC.

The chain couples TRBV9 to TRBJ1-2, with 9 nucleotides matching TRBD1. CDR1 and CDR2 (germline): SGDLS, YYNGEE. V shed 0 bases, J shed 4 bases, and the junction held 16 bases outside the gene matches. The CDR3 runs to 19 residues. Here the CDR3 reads CASSVAFWGQGNGAYGYTF. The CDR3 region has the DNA TGTGCCAGCAGCGTAGCCTTCTGGGGACAGGGCAACGGGGCCTATGGCTACACCTTC.

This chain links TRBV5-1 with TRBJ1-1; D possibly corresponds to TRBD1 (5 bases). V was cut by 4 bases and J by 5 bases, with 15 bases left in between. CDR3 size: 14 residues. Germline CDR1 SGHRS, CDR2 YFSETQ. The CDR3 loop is CASSPAGRATEAFF. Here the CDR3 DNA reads TGCGCCAGCAGCCCGGCAGGCAGGGCGACTGAAGCTTTCTTT. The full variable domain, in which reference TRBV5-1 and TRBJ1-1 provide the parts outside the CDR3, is KAGVTQTPRYLIKTRGQQVTLSCSPISGHRSVSWYQQTPGQGLQFLFEYFSETQRNKGNFPGRFSGRQFSNSRSEMNVSTLELGDSALYLCASSPAGRATEAFFGQGTRLTVV.

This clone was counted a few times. CDR3 sequence: CATGSPGTEAFF. CDR3 coding DNA: TGTGCCACTGGGTCCCCGGGCACTGAAGCTTTCTTT. This rearrangement joins TRBV24-1 to TRBJ1-1; D not resolved. V was clipped by 10 bases and J by 4 bases, with 12 bases between them. CDR3 length: 12 residues. Germline assignment: CDR1 KGHDR and CDR2 SFDVKD.

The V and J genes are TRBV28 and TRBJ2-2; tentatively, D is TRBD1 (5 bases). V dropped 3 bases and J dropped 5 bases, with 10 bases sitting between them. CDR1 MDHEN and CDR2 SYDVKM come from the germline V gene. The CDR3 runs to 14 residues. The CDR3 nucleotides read TGTGCCAGCAGTTTGACAGCCCAAACCGGGGAGCTGTTTTTT. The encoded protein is CASSLTAQTGELFF.

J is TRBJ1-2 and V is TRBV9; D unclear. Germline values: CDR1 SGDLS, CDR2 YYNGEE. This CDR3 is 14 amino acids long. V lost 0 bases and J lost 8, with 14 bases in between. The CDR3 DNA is TGTGCCAGCAGCGTAGGCGGGTCTCCCCGCGGCTACACCTTC. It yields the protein CASSVGGSPRGYTF. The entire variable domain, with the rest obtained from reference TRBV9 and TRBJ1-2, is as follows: DSGVTQTPKHLITATGQRVTLRCSPRSGDLSVYWYQQSLDQGLQFLIQYYNGEERAKGNILERFSAQQFPDLHSELNLSSLELGDSALYFCASSVGGSPRGYTFGSGTRLTVV.

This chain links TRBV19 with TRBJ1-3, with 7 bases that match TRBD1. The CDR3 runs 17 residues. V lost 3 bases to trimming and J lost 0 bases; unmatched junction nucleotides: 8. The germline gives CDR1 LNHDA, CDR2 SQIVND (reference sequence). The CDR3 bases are TGTGCCAGTAGTATGAGGACAGGACAGAGCTCTGGAAACACCATATATTTT. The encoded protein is CASSMRTGQSSGNTIYF.

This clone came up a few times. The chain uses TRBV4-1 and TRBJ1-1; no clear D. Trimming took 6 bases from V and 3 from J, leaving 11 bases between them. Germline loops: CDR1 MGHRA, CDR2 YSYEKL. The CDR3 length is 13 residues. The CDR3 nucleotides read TGCGCCAGCAGGTTTAGCGGGCACACTGAAGCTTTCTTT. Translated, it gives CASRFSGHTEAFF.

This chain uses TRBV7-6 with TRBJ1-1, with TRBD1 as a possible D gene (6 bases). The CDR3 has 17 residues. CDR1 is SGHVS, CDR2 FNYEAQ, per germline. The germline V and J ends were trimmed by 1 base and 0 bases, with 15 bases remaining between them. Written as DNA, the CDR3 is TGTGCCAGCAGCTTAGAAGGGGGAACCCCAGTGAACACTGAAGCTTTCTTT. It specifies CASSLEGGTPVNTEAFF. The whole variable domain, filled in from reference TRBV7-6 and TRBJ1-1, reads GAGVSQSPRYKVTKRGQDVALRCDPISGHVSLYWYRQALGQGPEFLTYFNYEAQQDKSGLPNDRFSAERPEGSISTLTIQRTEQRDSAMYRCASSLEGGTPVNTEAFFGQGTRLTVV.

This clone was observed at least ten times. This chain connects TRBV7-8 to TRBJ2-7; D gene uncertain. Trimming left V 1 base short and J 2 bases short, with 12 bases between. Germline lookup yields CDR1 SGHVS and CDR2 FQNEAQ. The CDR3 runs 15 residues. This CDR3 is CASSLGRRRAYEQYF. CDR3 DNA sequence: TGTGCCAGCAGCTTAGGTCGTCGAAGAGCCTACGAGCAGTACTTC.

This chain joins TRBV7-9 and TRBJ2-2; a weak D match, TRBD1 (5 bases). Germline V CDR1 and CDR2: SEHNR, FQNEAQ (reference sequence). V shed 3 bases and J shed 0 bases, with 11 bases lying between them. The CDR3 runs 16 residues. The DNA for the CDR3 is TGTGCCAGCAGCTTGGTCAGGGCCACGAACACCGGGGAGCTGTTTTTT. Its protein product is CASSLVRATNTGELFF.

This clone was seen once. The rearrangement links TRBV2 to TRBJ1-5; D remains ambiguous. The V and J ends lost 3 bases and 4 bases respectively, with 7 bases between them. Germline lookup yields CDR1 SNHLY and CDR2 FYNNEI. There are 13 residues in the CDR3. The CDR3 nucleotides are TGTGCCAGCAGTGATCGCGGGAATCAGCCCCAGCATTTT. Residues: CASSDRGNQPQHF.

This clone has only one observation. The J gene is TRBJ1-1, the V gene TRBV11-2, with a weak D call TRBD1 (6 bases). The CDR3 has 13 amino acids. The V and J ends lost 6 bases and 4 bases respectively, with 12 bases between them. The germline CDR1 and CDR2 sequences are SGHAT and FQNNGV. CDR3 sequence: CASRPLRGTEAFF. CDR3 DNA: TGTGCCAGCAGGCCGCTCAGGGGCACTGAAGCTTTCTTT.

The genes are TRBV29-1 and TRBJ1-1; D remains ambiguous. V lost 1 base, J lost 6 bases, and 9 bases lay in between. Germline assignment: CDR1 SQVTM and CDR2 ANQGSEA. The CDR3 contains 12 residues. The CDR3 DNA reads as TGCAGCGTTGAAGTTTCTGTATCTGAAGCTTTCTTT. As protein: CSVEVSVSEAFF.

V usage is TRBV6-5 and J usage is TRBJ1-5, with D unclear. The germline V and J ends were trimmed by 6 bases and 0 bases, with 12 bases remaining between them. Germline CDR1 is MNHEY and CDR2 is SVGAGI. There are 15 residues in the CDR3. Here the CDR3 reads CASRPRRDSNQPQHF. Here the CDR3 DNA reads TGTGCCAGCAGGCCTAGACGGGATAGCAATCAGCCCCAGCATTTT.

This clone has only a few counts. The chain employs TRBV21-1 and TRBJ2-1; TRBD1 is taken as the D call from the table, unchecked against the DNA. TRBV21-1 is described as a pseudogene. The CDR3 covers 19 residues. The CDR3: CASRPPGTGGPSSYNEQFF. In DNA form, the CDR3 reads TGTGCCAGCAGGCCACCGGGGACAGGGGGGCCTAGCTCCTACAATGAGCAGTTCTTC.

Here the CDR3 reads CASSIISTGPREGYTF. The CDR3 DNA is TGTGCCAGTAGTATAATATCGACAGGACCAAGGGAAGGCTACACCTTC. The chain uses TRBV19 and TRBJ1-2; D is perhaps TRBD1 (6 bases). The CDR3 contains 16 residues. Germline V lookup: CDR1 LNHDA, CDR2 SQIVND (reference sequence). Trimming removed 2 bases at V and 8 bases at J, with 21 bases between.